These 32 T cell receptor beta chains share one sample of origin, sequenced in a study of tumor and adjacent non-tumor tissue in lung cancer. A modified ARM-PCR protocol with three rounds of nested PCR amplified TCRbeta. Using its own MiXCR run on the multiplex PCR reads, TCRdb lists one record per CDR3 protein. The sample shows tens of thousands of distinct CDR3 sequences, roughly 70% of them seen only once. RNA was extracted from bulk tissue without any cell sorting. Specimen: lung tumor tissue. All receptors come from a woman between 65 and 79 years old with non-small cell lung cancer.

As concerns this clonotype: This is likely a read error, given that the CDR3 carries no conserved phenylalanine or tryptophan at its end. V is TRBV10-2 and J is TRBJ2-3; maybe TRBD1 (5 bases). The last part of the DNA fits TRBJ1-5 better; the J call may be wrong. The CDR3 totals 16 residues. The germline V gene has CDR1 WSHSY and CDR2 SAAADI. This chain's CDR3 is CASVLASGRQGDTQHL. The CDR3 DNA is TGCGCCAGCGTTTTGGCTAGCGGGAGGCAGGGAGATACGCAGCATCTT.

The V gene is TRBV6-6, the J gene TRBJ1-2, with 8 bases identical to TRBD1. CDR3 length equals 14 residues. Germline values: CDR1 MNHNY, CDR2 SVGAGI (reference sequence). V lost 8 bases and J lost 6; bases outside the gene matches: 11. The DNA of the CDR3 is TGTGCCAGCTGTGCCCGACAGGGGTTCGATGGCTACACCTTC. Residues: CASCARQGFDGYTF.

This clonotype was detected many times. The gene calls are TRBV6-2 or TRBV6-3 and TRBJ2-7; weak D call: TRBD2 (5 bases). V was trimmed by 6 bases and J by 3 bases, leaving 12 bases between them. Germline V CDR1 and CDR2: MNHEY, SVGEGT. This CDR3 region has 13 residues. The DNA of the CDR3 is TGTGCCAGCAGAAACCCGGGATTCTACGAGCAGTACTTC. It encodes CASRNPGFYEQYF.

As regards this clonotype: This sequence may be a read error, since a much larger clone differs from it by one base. The CDR3 DNA reads as TGTGCCAGCAGCTTAGAAGTTGGCACTGAAGCTTTCTTT. Its translation: CASSLEVGTEAFF. The chain combines TRBV11-2 with TRBJ1-1, with unresolved D. The V gene's germline CDR1 is SGHAT and CDR2 FQNNGV. Trimming stripped 0 bases from V and 4 bases from J, with 6 bases between. This CDR3 spans 13 amino acids.

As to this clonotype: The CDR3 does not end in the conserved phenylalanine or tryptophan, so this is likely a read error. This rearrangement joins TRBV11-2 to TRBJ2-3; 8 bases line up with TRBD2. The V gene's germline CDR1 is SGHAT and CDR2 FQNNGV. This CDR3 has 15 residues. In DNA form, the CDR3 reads TGTGCCAACAGCTTCACTAGCGGTACCACAGATACGCAGTATTTA. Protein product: CANSFTSGTTDTQYL.

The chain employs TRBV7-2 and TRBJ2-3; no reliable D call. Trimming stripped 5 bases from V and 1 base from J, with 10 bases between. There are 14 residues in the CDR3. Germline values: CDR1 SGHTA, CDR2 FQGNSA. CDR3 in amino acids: CASSQSVGTDTQYF. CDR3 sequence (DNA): TGTGCCAGCAGCCAATCGGTCGGCACAGATACGCAGTATTTT. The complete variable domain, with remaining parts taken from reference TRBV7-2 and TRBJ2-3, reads GAGVSQSPSNKVTEKGKDVELRCDPISGHTALYWYRQSLGQGLEFLIYFQGNSAPDKSGLPSDRFSAERTGGSVSTLTIQRTQQEDSAVYLCASSQSVGTDTQYFGPGTRLTVL.

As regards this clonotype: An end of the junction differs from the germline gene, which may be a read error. The CDR3 coding sequence is TGTGCCAGCAGTTTGGGGGCCATGGTGGGCGATCAGTCCCAGCATTTT. Its translation: CASSLGAMVGDQSQHF. The chain is built from TRBV12-3 or TRBV12-4 and TRBJ1-5; possible D gene TRBD1, 6 bases. CDR3 length: 16 residues.

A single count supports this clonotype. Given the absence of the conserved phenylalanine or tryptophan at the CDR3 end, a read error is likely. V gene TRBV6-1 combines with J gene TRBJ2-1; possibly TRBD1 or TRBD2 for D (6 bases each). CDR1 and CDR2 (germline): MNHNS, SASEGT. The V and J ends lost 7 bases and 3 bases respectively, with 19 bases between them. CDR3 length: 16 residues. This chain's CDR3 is CASKDGGSKGYNEQFL. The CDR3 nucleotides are TGTGCCAGCAAGGACGGGGGCTCGAAGGGCTACAATGAGCAGTTCCTC.

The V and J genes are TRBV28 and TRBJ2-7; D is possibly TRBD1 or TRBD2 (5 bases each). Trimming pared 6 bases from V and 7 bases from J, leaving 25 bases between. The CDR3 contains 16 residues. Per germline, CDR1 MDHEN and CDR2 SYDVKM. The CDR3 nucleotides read TGTGCCAGCAGCTCCGCGCCCGGGGCAGCCTTCTATGAGCAGTACTTC. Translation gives CASSSAPGAAFYEQYF.

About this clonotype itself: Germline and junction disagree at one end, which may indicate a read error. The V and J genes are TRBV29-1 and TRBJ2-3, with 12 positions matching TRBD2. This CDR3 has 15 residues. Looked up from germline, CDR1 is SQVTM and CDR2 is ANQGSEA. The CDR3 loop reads CSAAGLAGMPDTQYF. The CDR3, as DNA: TGTAGCGCTGCAGGACTAGCGGGAATGCCAGATACGCAGTATTTT.

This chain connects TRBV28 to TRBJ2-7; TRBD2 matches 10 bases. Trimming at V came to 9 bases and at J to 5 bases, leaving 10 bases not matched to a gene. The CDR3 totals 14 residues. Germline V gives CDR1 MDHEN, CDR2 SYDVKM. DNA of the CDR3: TGTGCCAGGATCTCAGGGACTAGCGTCCACGAGCAGTACTTC. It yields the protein CARISGTSVHEQYF.

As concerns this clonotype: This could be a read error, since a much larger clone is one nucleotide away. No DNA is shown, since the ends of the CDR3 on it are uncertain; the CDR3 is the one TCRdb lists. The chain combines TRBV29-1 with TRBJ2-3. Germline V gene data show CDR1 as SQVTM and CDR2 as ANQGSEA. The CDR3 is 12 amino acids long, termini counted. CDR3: CSVGDGTDTQRF.

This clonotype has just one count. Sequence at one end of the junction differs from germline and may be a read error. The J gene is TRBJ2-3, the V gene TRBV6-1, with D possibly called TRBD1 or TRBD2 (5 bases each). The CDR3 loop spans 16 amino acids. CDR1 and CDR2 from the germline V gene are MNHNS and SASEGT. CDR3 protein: CASRFERGWGTDMQYF. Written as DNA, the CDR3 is TGTGCCAGCAGATTTGAACGGGGATGGGGCACAGATATGCAGTATTTT.

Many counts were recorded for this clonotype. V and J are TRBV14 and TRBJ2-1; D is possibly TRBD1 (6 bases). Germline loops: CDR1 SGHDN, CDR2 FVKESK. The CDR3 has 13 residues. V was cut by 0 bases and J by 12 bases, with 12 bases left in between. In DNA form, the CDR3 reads TGTGCCAGCAGCCAAGATAGGGGGAGAACGCAGTTCTTC. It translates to CASSQDRGRTQFF. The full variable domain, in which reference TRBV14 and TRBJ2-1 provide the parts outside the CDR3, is EAGVTQFPSHSVIEKGQTVTLRCDPISGHDNLYWYRRVMGKEIKFLLHFVKESKQDESGMPNNRFLAERTGGTYSTLKVQPAELEDSGVYFCASSQDRGRTQFFGPGTRLTVL.

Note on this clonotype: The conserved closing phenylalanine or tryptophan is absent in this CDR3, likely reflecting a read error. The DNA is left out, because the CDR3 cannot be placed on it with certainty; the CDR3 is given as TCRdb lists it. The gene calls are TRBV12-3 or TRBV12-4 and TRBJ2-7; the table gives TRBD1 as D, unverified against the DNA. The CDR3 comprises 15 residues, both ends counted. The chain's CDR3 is CASNPGQGPSLRAVL.

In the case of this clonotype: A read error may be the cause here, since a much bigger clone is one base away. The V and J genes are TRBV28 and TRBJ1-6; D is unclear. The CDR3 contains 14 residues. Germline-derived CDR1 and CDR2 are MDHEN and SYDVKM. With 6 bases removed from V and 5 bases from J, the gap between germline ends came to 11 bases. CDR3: CASSESQNNSPLHF. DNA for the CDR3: TGTGCCAGCAGCGAAAGCCAGAATAATTCACCCCTCCACTTT.

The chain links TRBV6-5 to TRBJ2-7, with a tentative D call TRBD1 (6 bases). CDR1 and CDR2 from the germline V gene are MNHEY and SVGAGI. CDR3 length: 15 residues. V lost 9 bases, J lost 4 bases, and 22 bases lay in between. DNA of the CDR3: TGTGCCAGTGGGCAGGGGATAGCGTGGGGATACGAGCAGTACTTC. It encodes CASGQGIAWGYEQYF.

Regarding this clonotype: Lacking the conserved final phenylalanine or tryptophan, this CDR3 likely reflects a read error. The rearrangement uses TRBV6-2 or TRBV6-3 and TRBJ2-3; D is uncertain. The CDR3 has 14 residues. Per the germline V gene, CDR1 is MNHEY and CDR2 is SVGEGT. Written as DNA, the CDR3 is TGTACCAGCAGTTTCACCTCGTCTAGAGATACGCAGTATTTG. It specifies CTSSFTSSRDTQYL.

The CDR3 protein is CASSLSGLRSYNEQFF. Here the CDR3 DNA reads TGTGCCAGCAGTTTAAGCGGGCTGCGCTCCTACAATGAGCAGTTCTTC. J is TRBJ2-1 and V is TRBV28; TRBD2 is a possible D gene (6 bases). The CDR3 covers 16 residues. Trimming shortened V by 2 bases and J by 0 bases, and 11 bases separated the two germline ends. CDR1 is MDHEN and CDR2 is SYDVKM in the germline V gene.

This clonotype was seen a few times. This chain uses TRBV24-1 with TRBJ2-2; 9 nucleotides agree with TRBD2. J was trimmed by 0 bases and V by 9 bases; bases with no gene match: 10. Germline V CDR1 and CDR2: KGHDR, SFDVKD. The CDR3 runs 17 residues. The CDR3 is CATGGLAGTANTGELFF. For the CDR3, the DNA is TGTGCCACCGGTGGGCTAGCGGGGACCGCGAACACCGGGGAGCTGTTTTTT.

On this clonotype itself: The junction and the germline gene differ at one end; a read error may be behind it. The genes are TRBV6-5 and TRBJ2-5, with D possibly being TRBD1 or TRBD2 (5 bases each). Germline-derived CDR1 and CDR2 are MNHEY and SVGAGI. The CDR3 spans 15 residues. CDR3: CVSSSSWGIQETQYF. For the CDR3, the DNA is TGTGTCAGCAGTTCATCCTGGGGGATCCAAGAGACCCAGTACTTC.

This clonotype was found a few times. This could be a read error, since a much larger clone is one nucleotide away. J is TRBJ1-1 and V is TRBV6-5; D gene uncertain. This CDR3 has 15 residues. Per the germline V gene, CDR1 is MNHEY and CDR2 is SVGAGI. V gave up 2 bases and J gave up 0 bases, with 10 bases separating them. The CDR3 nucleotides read TGTGCCAGCAGTTACACCATAAATATGAACACTGAAGCTTTCTTT. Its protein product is CASSYTINMNTEAFF.

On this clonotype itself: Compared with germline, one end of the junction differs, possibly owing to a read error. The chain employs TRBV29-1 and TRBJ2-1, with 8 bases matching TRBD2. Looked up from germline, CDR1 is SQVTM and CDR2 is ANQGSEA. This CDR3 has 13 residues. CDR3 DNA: TGCAGCATTATGCGGGAGGACCGGAATGAGCAGGTCTTC. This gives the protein CSIMREDRNEQVF.

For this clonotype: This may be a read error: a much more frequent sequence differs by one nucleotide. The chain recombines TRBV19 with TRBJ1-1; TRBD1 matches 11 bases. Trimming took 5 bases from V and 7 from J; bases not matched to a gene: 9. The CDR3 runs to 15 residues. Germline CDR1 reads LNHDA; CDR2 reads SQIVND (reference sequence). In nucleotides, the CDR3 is TGTGCCAGTAGTCTTCCGGGACAGGGGGACATTGAAGCTTTCTTT. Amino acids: CASSLPGQGDIEAFF.

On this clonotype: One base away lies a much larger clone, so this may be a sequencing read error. The CDR3 loop reads CASSINTGAFF. The CDR3 DNA reads TGTGCCAGCAGTATCAACACTGGAGCTTTCTTT. The chain recombines TRBV6-6 with TRBJ1-1; D unclear. The CDR3 is 11 amino acids. Germline CDR1 MNHNY, CDR2 SVGAGI (reference sequence).

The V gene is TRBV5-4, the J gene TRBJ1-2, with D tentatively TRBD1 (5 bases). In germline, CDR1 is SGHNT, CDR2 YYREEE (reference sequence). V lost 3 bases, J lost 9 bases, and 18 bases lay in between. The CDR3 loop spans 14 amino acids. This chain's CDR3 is CASSSLGEPGSYTF. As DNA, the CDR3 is TGTGCCAGCAGCTCGCTGGGGGAACCGGGTAGCTACACCTTC.

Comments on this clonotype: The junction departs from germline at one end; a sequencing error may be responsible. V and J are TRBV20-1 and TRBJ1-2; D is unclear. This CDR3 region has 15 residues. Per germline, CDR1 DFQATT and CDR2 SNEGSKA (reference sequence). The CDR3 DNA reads TGCAGTGCTGGTGGGAGGGAGAATACTGCACGTGGCCACACCTTC. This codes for CSAGGRENTARGHTF.

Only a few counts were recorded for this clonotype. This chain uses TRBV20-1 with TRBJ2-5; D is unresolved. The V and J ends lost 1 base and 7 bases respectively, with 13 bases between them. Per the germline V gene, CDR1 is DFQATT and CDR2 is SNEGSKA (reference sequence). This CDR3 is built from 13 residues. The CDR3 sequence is CSARGTAPGTQYF. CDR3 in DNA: TGCAGTGCTAGAGGGACGGCCCCGGGGACCCAGTACTTC.

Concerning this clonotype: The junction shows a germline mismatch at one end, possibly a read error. The CDR3 loop reads CACSHARQDSSSKQYF. The CDR3 coding sequence is TGTGCCTGCAGCCACGCAAGACAGGACTCTTCCTCGAAACAGTACTTC. The gene calls are TRBV4-2 and TRBJ2-7; D possibly corresponds to TRBD1 (6 bases). This CDR3 is built from 16 residues. Germline V gene lookup returns CDR1 LGHNA and CDR2 YNFKEQ.

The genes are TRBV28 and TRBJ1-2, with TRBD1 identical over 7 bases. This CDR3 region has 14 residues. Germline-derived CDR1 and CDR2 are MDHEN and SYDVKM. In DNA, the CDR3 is TGTATCAGCAGCCTACAGGGGTCCCACTATGGCTACACCTTC. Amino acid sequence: CISSLQGSHYGYTF.

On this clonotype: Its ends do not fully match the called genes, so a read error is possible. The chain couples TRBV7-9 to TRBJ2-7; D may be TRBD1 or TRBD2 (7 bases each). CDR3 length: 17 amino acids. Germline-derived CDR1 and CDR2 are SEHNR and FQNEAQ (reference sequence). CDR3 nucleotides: TGTGCCATCAGCCGCTTGACAGGGCGGGGGCTGACCTACGAGCAGAACTTC. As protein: CAISRLTGRGLTYEQNF.

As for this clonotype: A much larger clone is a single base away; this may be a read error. CDR3 region: CSVPGQARGYEQYF. The CDR3 bases are TGCAGTGTTCCTGGACAGGCGCGGGGCTACGAGCAGTACTTC. The J gene is TRBJ2-7, the V gene TRBV20-1; tentative D call: TRBD1 (7 bases). CDR1 and CDR2 (germline): DFQATT, SNEGSKA (reference sequence). The CDR3 totals 14 residues. Trimming took 7 bases from V and 3 from J, leaving 19 bases between them.